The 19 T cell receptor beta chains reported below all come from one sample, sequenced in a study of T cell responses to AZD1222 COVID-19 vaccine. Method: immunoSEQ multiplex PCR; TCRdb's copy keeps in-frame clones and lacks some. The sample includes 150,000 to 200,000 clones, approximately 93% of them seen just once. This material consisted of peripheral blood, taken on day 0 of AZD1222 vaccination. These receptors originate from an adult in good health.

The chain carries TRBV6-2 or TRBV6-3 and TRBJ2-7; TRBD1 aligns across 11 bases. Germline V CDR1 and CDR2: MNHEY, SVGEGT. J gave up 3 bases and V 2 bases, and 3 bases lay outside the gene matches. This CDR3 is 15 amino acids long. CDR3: CASSYLGTGGYEQYF. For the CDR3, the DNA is TGTGCCAGCAGTTACCTCGGGACAGGGGGCTACGAGCAGTACTTC.

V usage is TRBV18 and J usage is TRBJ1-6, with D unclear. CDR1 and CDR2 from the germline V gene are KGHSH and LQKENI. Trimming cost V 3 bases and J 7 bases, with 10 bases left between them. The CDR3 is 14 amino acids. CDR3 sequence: CASSPTPSNSPLHF. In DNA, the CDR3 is TGTGCCAGCTCACCGACACCGTCCAATTCACCCCTCCACTTT.

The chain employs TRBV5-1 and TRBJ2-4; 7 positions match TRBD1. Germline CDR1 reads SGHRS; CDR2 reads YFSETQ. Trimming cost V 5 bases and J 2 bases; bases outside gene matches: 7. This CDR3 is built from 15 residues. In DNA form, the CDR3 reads TGCGCCAGCAGTGGGGGACAGACATCCAAAAACATTCAGTACTTC. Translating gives CASSGGQTSKNIQYF.

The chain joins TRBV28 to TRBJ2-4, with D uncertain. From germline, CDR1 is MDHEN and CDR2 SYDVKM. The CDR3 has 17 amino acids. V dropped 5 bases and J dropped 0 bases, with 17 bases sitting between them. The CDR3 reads CASSPPQENLAKNIQYF. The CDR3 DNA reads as TGTGCCAGCAGTCCCCCCCAGGAGAACCTAGCCAAAAACATTCAGTACTTC.

The CDR3 here is CASSQTPPPRTNEKLFF. DNA for the CDR3: TGCGCCAGCAGCCAAACCCCTCCCCCCCGGACTAATGAAAAACTGTTTTTT. The chain uses TRBV4-1 and TRBJ1-4; the D is unclear. The CDR3 consists of 17 residues. Trimming stripped 2 bases from V and 2 bases from J, with 15 bases between. Germline-derived CDR1 and CDR2 are MGHRA and YSYEKL.

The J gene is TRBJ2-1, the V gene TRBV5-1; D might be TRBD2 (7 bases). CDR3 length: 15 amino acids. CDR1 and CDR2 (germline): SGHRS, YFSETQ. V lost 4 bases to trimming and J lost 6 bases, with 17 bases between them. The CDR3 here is CASSTTRGGSNEQFF. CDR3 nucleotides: TGCGCCAGCAGCACGACTAGGGGGGGTTCCAATGAGCAGTTCTTC.

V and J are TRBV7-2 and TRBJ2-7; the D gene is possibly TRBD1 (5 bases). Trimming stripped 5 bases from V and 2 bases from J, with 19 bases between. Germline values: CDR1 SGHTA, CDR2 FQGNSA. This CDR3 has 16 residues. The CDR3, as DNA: TGTGCCAGCAGCCCCAGGGTGGGGATTTTGACCTACGAGCAGTACTTC. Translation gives CASSPRVGILTYEQYF.

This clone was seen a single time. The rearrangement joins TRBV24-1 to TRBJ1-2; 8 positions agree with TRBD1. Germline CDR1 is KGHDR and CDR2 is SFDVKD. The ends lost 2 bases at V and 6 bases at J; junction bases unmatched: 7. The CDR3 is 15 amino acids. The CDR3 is CATSDSGQGSNGYTF. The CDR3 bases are TGTGCCACCAGTGATTCCGGACAGGGTTCGAATGGCTACACCTTC.

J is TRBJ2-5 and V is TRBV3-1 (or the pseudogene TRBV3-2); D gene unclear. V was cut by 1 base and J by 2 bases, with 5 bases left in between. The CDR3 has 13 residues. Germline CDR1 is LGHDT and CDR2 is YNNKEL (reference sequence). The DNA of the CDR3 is TGTGCCAGCAGCCAAGTAGAACAAGAGACCCAGTACTTC. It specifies CASSQVEQETQYF.

CDR3 coding DNA: TGTGCCAGCAGCTTAGAACTTCGCCCGTACTATGGCTACACCTTC. It encodes CASSLELRPYYGYTF. The rearrangement links TRBV7-2 to TRBJ1-2; D gene uncertain. The V gene's germline CDR1 is SGHTA and CDR2 FQGNSA. Trimming took off 1 base at V and 3 bases at J, with 12 bases between the two ends. The CDR3 sequence is 15 residues long.

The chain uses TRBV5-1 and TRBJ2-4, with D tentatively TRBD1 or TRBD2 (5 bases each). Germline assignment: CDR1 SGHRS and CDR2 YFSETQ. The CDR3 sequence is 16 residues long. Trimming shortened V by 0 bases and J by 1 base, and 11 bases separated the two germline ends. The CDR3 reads CASSLVGGSAKNIQYF. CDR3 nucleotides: TGCGCCAGCAGCTTGGTTGGGGGTAGTGCCAAAAACATTCAGTACTTC.

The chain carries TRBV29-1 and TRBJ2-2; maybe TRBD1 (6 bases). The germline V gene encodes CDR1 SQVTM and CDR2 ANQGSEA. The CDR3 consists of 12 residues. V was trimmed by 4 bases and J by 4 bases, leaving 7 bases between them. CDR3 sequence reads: CSVGDITGELFF. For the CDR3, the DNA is TGCAGCGTTGGGGACATCACCGGGGAGCTGTTTTTT.

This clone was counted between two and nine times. CDR3 sequence: CASSQLPRGTSTGELFF. Written as DNA, the CDR3 is TGCGCCAGCAGCCAATTACCCAGGGGGACAAGCACCGGGGAGCTGTTTTTT. The V gene is TRBV4-1, the J gene TRBJ2-2; 7 nucleotides line up with TRBD1. Germline CDR1 is MGHRA and CDR2 is YSYEKL. Losses at the gene ends were 2 bases for V and 4 bases for J; bases not matched to a gene: 10. This CDR3 is 17 amino acids long.

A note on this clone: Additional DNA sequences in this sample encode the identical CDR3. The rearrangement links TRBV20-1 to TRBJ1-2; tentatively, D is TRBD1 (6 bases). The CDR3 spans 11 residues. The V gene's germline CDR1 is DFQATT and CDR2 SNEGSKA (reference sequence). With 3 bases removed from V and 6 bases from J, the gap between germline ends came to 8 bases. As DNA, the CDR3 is TGCAGTGCTAGTAACAGGGATGGCTACACCTTC. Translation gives CSASNRDGYTF.

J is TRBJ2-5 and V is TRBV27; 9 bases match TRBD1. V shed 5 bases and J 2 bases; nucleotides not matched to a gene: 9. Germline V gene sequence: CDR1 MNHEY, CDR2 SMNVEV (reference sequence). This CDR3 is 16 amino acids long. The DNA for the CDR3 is TGTGCCAGCAGTGGGTGGGACAGGGACAATCAAGAGACCCAGTACTTC. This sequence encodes CASSGWDRDNQETQYF.

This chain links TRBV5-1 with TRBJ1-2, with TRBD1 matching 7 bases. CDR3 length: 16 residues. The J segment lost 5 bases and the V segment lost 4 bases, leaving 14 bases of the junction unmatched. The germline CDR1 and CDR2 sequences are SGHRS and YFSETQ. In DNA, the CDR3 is TGCGCCAGCAGCCTCAACCCCGACAGGGAAACTTATGGCTACACCTTC. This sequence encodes CASSLNPDRETYGYTF.

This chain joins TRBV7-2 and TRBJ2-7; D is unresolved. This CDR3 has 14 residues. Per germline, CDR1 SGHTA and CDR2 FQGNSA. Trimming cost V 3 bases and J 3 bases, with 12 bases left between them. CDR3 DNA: TGTGCCAGCAGCTTTCCAGGTGTGGACTACGAGCAGTACTTC. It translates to CASSFPGVDYEQYF.

The CDR3 bases are TGTGCCAGCAGCCGGGACTATCTATACTACGAGCAGTACTTC. It yields the protein CASSRDYLYYEQYF. V and J are TRBV7-8 and TRBJ2-7; 7 bases line up with TRBD2. Per the germline V gene, CDR1 is SGHVS and CDR2 is FQNEAQ. The CDR3 sequence is 14 residues long. V was clipped by 5 bases and J by 3 bases; unmatched bases: 7.

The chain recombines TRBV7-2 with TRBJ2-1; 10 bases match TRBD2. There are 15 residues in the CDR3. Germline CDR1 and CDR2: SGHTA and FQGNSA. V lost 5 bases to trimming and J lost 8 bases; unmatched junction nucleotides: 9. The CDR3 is CASSSGGALFYEQFF. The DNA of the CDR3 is TGTGCCAGCAGCAGCGGGGGGGCCTTGTTTTATGAGCAGTTCTTC.